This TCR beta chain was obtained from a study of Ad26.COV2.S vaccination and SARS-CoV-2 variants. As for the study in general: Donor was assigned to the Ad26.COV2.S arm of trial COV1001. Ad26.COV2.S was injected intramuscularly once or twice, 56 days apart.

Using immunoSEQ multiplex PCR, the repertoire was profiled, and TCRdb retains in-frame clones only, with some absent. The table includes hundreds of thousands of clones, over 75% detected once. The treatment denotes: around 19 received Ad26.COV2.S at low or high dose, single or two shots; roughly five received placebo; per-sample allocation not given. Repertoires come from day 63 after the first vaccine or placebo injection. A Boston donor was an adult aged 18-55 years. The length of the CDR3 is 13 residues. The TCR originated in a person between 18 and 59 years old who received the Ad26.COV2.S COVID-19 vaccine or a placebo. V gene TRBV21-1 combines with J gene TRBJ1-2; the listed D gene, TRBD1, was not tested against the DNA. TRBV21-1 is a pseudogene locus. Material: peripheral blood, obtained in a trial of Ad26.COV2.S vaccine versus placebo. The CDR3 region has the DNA TGTGCCAGCAGCGGGCGACAGTACTATGGCTACACCTTC. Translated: CASSGRQYYGYTF.